Presented here are 17 T cell receptor beta chains from one specimen sequenced in a study of beta chain features in type 1 diabetes. Expressed TCRB transcripts were sequenced after all isolated RNA was converted to cDNA. Sequencing used immunoSEQ multiplex PCR; TCRdb keeps in-frame clones, though not all of them. Of hundreds of thousands of clones in the sample, roughly 13% were seen once. The sequenced sample was naive CD4+ T cells from blood. These receptor sequences come from a man aged 18 to 29 in good health.

The chain combines TRBV6-6 with TRBJ1-5, with D possibly being TRBD1 (5 bases). CDR1 MNHNY and CDR2 SVGAGI come from the germline V gene (reference sequence). Deletions cut 8 bases from V and 7 bases from J, with 18 bases between. The CDR3 is made up of 14 amino acids. CDR3 protein: CASRRGVGDQPQHF. The CDR3, as DNA: TGTGCCAGCCGCCGGGGGGTGGGCGACCAGCCCCAGCATTTT.

The chain is built from TRBV7-3 and TRBJ2-3; the D gene is possibly TRBD2 (6 bases). Germline loops: CDR1 SGHTA, CDR2 FQGTGA. Trimming pared 5 bases from V and 0 bases from J, leaving 9 bases between. CDR3 length equals 14 residues. The chain's CDR3 is CASSLRESTDTQYF. As DNA, the CDR3 is TGTGCCAGCAGCCTCCGGGAGAGCACAGATACGCAGTATTTT.

V and J are TRBV6-5 and TRBJ2-5; no firm D call. Trimming pared 6 bases from V and 5 bases from J, leaving 10 bases between. CDR3 length: 12 amino acids. CDR1 is MNHEY and CDR2 is SVGAGI in the germline V gene. In DNA, the CDR3 is TGTGCCAGCAGGGATCTCGGGGAGACCCAGTACTTC. This encodes CASRDLGETQYF.

The gene calls are TRBV11-1 and TRBJ2-2; D unresolved. The germline CDR1 and CDR2 sequences are SGHAT and FQDESV (reference sequence). The germline V and J ends were trimmed by 4 bases and 7 bases, with 13 bases remaining between them. The CDR3 is 14 amino acids. In DNA form, the CDR3 reads TGTGCCAGCAGCTCTCATGTCAAGAGCGGGGAGCTGTTTTTT. Protein sequence: CASSSHVKSGELFF.

V usage is TRBV30 and J usage is TRBJ2-1; TRBD2 matches 13 bases. The V segment lost 0 bases and the J segment 7 bases; nucleotides outside the gene matches: 3. CDR1 is GTSNPN and CDR2 is SVGIG in the germline V gene (reference sequence). The CDR3 extends over 15 amino acids. As DNA, the CDR3 is TGTGCCTGGAGTGTGAGACTAGCGGGAGGAAATGAGCAGTTCTTC. It yields the protein CAWSVRLAGGNEQFF.

This clone was seen a few times. The genes are TRBV18 and TRBJ2-3, with D perhaps TRBD1 (5 bases). The CDR3 spans 13 residues. Trimming took 5 bases from V and 6 from J, leaving 12 bases between them. From germline, CDR1 is KGHSH and CDR2 LQKENI. CDR3 residues: CASSTGHLDTQYF. The CDR3 nucleotides read TGTGCCAGCTCAACTGGACATTTGGATACGCAGTATTTT.

This chain uses TRBV28 with TRBJ2-7; 9 positions agree with TRBD1. The CDR3 contains 13 residues. Looked up from germline, CDR1 is MDHEN and CDR2 is SYDVKM. Germline trimming cut 11 bases from V and 2 bases from J; bases unmatched to any gene: 7. CDR3 sequence (DNA): TGTGCCTCCGAGGGACAGGGACCCTACGAGCAGTACTTC. This gives the protein CASEGQGPYEQYF. The full variable domain, its missing parts supplied by reference TRBV28 and TRBJ2-7, is DVKVTQSSRYLVKRTGEKVFLECVQDMDHENMFWYRQDPGLGLRLIYFSYDVKMKEKGDIPEGYSVSREKKERFSLILESASTNQTSMYLCASEGQGPYEQYFGPGTRLTVT.

V and J are TRBV5-1 and TRBJ2-3; 7 nucleotides align to TRBD2. After removal of 4 bases from V and 1 base from J, the junction contained 15 bases not matched to a gene. Germline V gene data show CDR1 as SGHRS and CDR2 as YFSETQ. This CDR3 spans 18 amino acids. In nucleotides, the CDR3 is TGCGCCAGCAGCCTCGGGCTAGCGGCTTTCAGCGGCACAGATACGCAGTATTTT. Translating it yields CASSLGLAAFSGTDTQYF.

This clone was counted between two and nine times. The chain recombines TRBV29-1 with TRBJ1-2; TRBD1 aligns across 7 bases. Germline trimming cut 6 bases from V and 3 bases from J; bases unmatched to any gene: 7. Germline V lookup: CDR1 SQVTM, CDR2 ANQGSEA. This CDR3 is built from 13 residues. Here the CDR3 reads CSVRSTGDYGYTF. DNA for the CDR3: TGCAGCGTCCGCTCCACAGGGGACTATGGCTACACCTTC.

The chain combines TRBV30 with TRBJ2-3; D uncertain. CDR3 size: 13 residues. Between the trimmed V and J ends, which lost 0 bases and 6 bases, there was a span of 10 bases. Germline CDR1 is GTSNPN and CDR2 is SVGIG (reference sequence). The CDR3 DNA is TGTGCCTGGAGTGTCATTCTTGCGGATACGCAGTATTTT. It specifies CAWSVILADTQYF.

This clone appeared many times. The V gene is TRBV7-9, the J gene TRBJ2-6; D is unresolved. The germline V gene has CDR1 SEHNR and CDR2 FQNEAQ (reference sequence). Trimming left V 2 bases short and J 0 bases short, with 5 bases between. The CDR3 loop spans 15 amino acids. The CDR3 nucleotides are TGTGCCAGCAGCTTAATGGCCTCTGGGGCCAACGTCCTGACTTTC. As protein: CASSLMASGANVLTF.

This clone was counted between two and nine times. The gene calls are TRBV6-5 and TRBJ2-1; D not certain. The CDR3 is 15 amino acids. The germline V gene encodes CDR1 MNHEY and CDR2 SVGAGI. V lost 5 bases, J lost 8 bases, and 19 bases lay in between. The CDR3 spells CASSPLSNFVDEQFF. In DNA, the CDR3 is TGTGCCAGCAGTCCACTAAGTAACTTCGTGGATGAGCAGTTCTTC.

This CDR3 is CASKPTGVNQPQHF. The CDR3 DNA sequence: TGTGCCAGCAAACCGACAGGGGTAAATCAGCCCCAGCATTTT. J is TRBJ1-5 and V is TRBV7-2; TRBD1 aligns across 8 bases. CDR1 and CDR2 from the germline V gene are SGHTA and FQGNSA. V shed 7 bases and J 4 bases; nucleotides not matched to a gene: 6. The length of the CDR3 is 14 residues.

This clone was detected only a few times. The rearrangement uses TRBV10-3 and TRBJ2-5; 7 bases are shared with TRBD1. The trim removed 3 bases at V and 7 bases at J, leaving 8 bases unmatched. There are 14 residues in the CDR3. CDR1 is ENHRY, CDR2 SYGVKD, per germline. The CDR3: CAISDKTGQGTQYF. CDR3 in DNA: TGTGCCATCAGTGATAAGACAGGGCAGGGGACCCAGTACTTC.

The rearrangement joins TRBV28 to TRBJ1-2, with 9 positions matching TRBD1. In germline, CDR1 is MDHEN, CDR2 SYDVKM. Unmatched junction bases numbered 6, after V lost 5 bases and J lost 8 bases. This CDR3 has 13 amino acids. This CDR3 reads CASSTGQGYGYTF. CDR3 DNA sequence: TGTGCCAGCAGTACGGGACAGGGATACGGCTACACCTTC.

This clone was seen a handful of times. The gene calls are TRBV30 and TRBJ2-6; possibly TRBD2 for D (5 bases). The CDR3 extends over 16 amino acids. Per germline, CDR1 GTSNPN and CDR2 SVGIG (reference sequence). Trimming stripped 2 bases from V and 0 bases from J, with 11 bases between. The DNA of the CDR3 is TGTGCCTGGAGTAAGATTCGGGACTCTGGGGCCAACGTCCTGACTTTC. Translation gives CAWSKIRDSGANVLTF. The whole variable domain, remainder taken from reference TRBV30 and TRBJ2-6, is SQTIHQWPATLVQPVGSPLSLECTVEGTSNPNLYWYRQAAGRGLQLLFYSVGIGQISSEVPQNLSASRPQDRQFILSSKKLLLSDSGFYLCAWSKIRDSGANVLTFGAGSRLTVL.

Only a few counts were recorded for this clone. The rearrangement uses TRBV13 and TRBJ2-5; D perhaps matches TRBD2 (6 bases). The germline V gene has CDR1 PRHDT and CDR2 FYEKMQ (reference sequence). The CDR3 is 17 amino acids. V was trimmed by 5 bases and J by 2 bases, leaving 21 bases between them. CDR3 sequence reads: CASSQVVPGGAQETQYF. CDR3 sequence (DNA): TGTGCCAGCAGCCAGGTAGTTCCAGGAGGGGCGCAAGAGACCCAGTACTTC.